Presented here are 15 T cell receptor beta chains from one specimen sequenced in a study of cytomegalovirus exposure and HLA in healthy donors. Sequencing was performed with immunoSEQ multiplex PCR; in TCRdb, only in-frame clones are kept and a portion is missing. In the table there are roughly 120,000 clones, roughly 84% of which are singletons. Sequencing was done on a sample of PBMCs. These receptors were taken from a woman in her 30s in good health and CMV-seronegative.

This clone turned up a few times. The rearrangement links TRBV7-2 to TRBJ2-5; unclear D gene. Germline V gene lookup returns CDR1 SGHTA and CDR2 FQGNSA. This CDR3 contains 15 residues. With 5 bases removed from V and 5 bases from J, the gap between germline ends came to 18 bases. The CDR3 protein is CASSPLVRIGETQYF. CDR3 nucleotide sequence: TGTGCCAGCAGCCCGCTTGTCCGAATCGGGGAGACCCAGTACTTC.

This clone was observed a handful of times. The chain joins TRBV10-3 to TRBJ2-3; 8 bases are a match to TRBD1. With 6 bases clipped from V and 0 bases from J, the junction kept 5 bases outside the gene matches. The CDR3 length is 15 residues. From germline, CDR1 is ENHRY and CDR2 SYGVKD. CDR3 protein: CAISQGAASTDTQYF. DNA of the CDR3: TGTGCCATCAGCCAGGGGGCGGCTAGCACAGATACGCAGTATTTT.

The genes are TRBV19 and TRBJ1-2; 12 bases fit TRBD1. In germline, CDR1 is LNHDA, CDR2 SQIVND (reference sequence). Losses at the gene ends were 3 bases for V and 8 bases for J; bases not matched to a gene: 7. The length of the CDR3 is 15 residues. Written as DNA, the CDR3 is TGTGCCAGTAGTATGACCGGGACAGGGGGCGGGGGCTACACCTTC. The encoded protein is CASSMTGTGGGGYTF.

This chain connects TRBV5-6 to TRBJ2-3, with TRBD2 matching 8 bases. CDR1 SGHDT and CDR2 YYEEEE come from the germline V gene. J lost 3 bases, V lost 9 bases, and 9 bases had no gene match. The CDR3 is made up of 14 amino acids. The CDR3 coding sequence is TGTGCCACCCTAACTAGCGGTGGAACAGATACGCAGTATTTT. It yields the protein CATLTSGGTDTQYF.

The chain is built from TRBV29-1 and TRBJ2-3; 7 bases match TRBD1. V lost 3 bases and J lost 0; bases outside the gene matches: 3. CDR1 is SQVTM and CDR2 is ANQGSEA in the germline V gene. The CDR3 is made up of 14 amino acids. The CDR3 sequence is CSVDRDRSTDTQYF. The CDR3 DNA reads as TGCAGCGTTGATAGGGACAGAAGCACAGATACGCAGTATTTT.

V gene TRBV7-2 combines with J gene TRBJ1-2; D might be TRBD1 (6 bases). The V end lost 1 base, the J end lost 8 bases, and 14 bases lay between the germline ends. Germline V gives CDR1 SGHTA, CDR2 FQGNSA. The CDR3 spans 14 residues. This CDR3 is CASSLGTAKTGYTF. The CDR3 nucleotides read TGTGCCAGCAGCTTAGGGACAGCTAAAACAGGCTACACCTTC.

The chain recombines TRBV6-6 with TRBJ1-2; no definite D call. CDR1 MNHNY and CDR2 SVGAGI come from the germline V gene (reference sequence). CDR3 length equals 15 residues. V lost 5 bases and J 0 bases, leaving 13 bases between the germline ends. Here the CDR3 reads CASSPRAAANYGYTF. DNA for the CDR3: TGTGCCAGCAGTCCTCGGGCAGCGGCTAACTATGGCTACACCTTC.

The chain links TRBV7-2 to TRBJ2-4, with a tentative D call TRBD1 (6 bases). This CDR3 comprises 14 residues. V lost 2 bases, J lost 9 bases, and 14 bases lay in between. Germline CDR1 is SGHTA and CDR2 is FQGNSA. The CDR3 spells CASSLLQGRSIQYF. CDR3 nucleotide sequence: TGTGCCAGCAGCTTACTTCAGGGGCGGAGCATTCAGTACTTC.

This chain uses TRBV2 with TRBJ2-7, with a tentative D call TRBD2 (5 bases). CDR3 size: 11 residues. Germline lookup yields CDR1 SNHLY and CDR2 FYNNEI. V was pared by 7 bases and J by 5 bases, with 9 bases between. CDR3 region: CASTTRNEQYF. CDR3 coding DNA: TGTGCCAGCACCACTAGGAACGAGCAGTACTTC.

This chain uses TRBV6-5 with TRBJ1-2; D remains ambiguous. There are 15 residues in the CDR3. Germline V gene lookup returns CDR1 MNHEY and CDR2 SVGAGI. The V end was cut by 2 bases, the J end by 2 bases, with 12 bases between. CDR3 protein: CASSYAVRGNYGYTF. The CDR3 DNA sequence: TGTGCCAGCAGTTACGCAGTCAGAGGGAACTATGGCTACACCTTC.

The chain is built from TRBV27 and TRBJ1-1; tentative D call: TRBD1 (6 bases). The V end was cut by 6 bases, the J end by 4 bases, with 15 bases between. The germline CDR1 and CDR2 sequences are MNHEY and SMNVEV (reference sequence). CDR3 length: 14 residues. The CDR3 coding sequence is TGTGCCAGCAGAACTTCTACAGGGCGCACTGAAGCTTTCTTT. Its translation is CASRTSTGRTEAFF.

The chain employs TRBV9 and TRBJ1-2, with D unresolved. V dropped 0 bases and J dropped 0 bases, with 6 bases sitting between them. Germline CDR1 is SGDLS and CDR2 is YYNGEE. This CDR3 is built from 14 residues. The CDR3 DNA is TGTGCCAGCAGCGTAGGACAAGCTAACTATGGCTACACCTTC. Its protein product is CASSVGQANYGYTF.

CDR3 bases: TGCGCCAGCAGCCAAGTGGGGGGGATGAACACTGAAGCTTTCTTT. This translates into CASSQVGGMNTEAFF. The chain couples TRBV4-1 to TRBJ1-1; D is possibly TRBD1 (5 bases). Germline V gene sequence: CDR1 MGHRA, CDR2 YSYEKL. Trimming took off 1 base at V and 0 bases at J, with 9 bases between the two ends. The CDR3 is 15 residues long.

The chain uses TRBV10-1 and TRBJ1-1; TRBD1 aligns across 7 bases. J gave up 0 bases and V 4 bases, and 2 bases lay outside the gene matches. The CDR3 is 14 amino acids. Germline V gene sequence: CDR1 WNHNN, CDR2 SYGVQD (reference sequence). The DNA of the CDR3 is TGCGCCAGCAGTGCGGGGACAGTGAACACTGAAGCTTTCTTT. It encodes CASSAGTVNTEAFF.

The J gene is TRBJ2-3, the V gene TRBV6-6; D not resolved. Trimming pared 2 bases from V and 1 base from J, leaving 7 bases between. The CDR3 length is 14 residues. Germline V gene data show CDR1 as MNHNY and CDR2 as SVGAGI (reference sequence). This chain's CDR3 is CASSYGPGTDTQYF. DNA of the CDR3: TGTGCCAGCAGTTACGGGCCTGGCACAGATACGCAGTATTTT.